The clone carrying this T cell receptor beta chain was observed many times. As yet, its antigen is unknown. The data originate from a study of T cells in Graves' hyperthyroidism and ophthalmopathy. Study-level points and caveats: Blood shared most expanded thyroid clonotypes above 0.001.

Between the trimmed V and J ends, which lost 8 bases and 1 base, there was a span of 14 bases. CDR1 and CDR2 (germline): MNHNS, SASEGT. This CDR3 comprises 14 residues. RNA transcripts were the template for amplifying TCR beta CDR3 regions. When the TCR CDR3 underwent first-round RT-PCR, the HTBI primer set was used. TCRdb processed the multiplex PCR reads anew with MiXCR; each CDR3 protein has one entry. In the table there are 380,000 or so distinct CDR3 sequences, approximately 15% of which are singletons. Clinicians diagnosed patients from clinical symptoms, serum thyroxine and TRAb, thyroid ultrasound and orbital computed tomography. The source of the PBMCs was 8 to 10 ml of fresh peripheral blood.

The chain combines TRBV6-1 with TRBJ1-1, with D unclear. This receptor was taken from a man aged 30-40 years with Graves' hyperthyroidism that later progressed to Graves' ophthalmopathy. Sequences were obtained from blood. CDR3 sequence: CASGVGYSNTEAFF. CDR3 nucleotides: TGTGCCAGCGGCGTGGGGTACTCGAACACTGAAGCTTTCTTT.